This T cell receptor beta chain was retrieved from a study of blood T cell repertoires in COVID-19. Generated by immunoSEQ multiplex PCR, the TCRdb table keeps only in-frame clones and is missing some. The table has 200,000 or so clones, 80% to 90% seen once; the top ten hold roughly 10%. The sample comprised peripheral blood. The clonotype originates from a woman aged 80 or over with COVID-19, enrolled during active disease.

The CDR3 protein is CASSTGNYGYTF. CDR3 DNA sequence: TGTGCCAGCTCCACAGGGAACTATGGCTACACCTTC. This rearrangement joins TRBV6-5 to TRBJ1-2; D might be TRBD1 (6 bases). V gave up 8 bases and J gave up 2 bases, with 9 bases separating them. The CDR3 extends over 12 amino acids. Germline lookup yields CDR1 MNHEY and CDR2 SVGAGI.